These 23 T cell receptor beta chains were sequenced from one sample in a study of shared clonotypes between healthy human individuals. The data were produced by immunoSEQ multiplex PCR, yet TCRdb's version contains in-frame clones alone and is incomplete. The data contain some 580,000 clones, roughly 97% of them singletons. Source material: naive CD4+ T cells sorted from blood. Subset given: CD45RA+ positively selected. The source is a woman between 25 and 40 years old in good health.

The DNA for the CDR3 is TGCGCCAGCAATCCTAGATCCCCCACAGATACGCAGTATTTT. Protein: CASNPRSPTDTQYF. The chain recombines TRBV5-1 with TRBJ2-3, with D unclear. Trimming removed 6 bases from V and 2 bases from J, with 13 bases in between. CDR1 is SGHRS, CDR2 YFSETQ, per germline. This CDR3 contains 14 residues. The full variable domain, in which reference TRBV5-1 and TRBJ2-3 provide the parts outside the CDR3, is KAGVTQTPRYLIKTRGQQVTLSCSPISGHRSVSWYQQTPGQGLQFLFEYFSETQRNKGNFPGRFSGRQFSNSRSEMNVSTLELGDSALYLCASNPRSPTDTQYFGPGTRLTVL.

V is TRBV19 and J is TRBJ2-3; D gene unclear. V shed 6 bases and J shed 0 bases, with 10 bases lying between them. Germline V gene data show CDR1 as LNHDA and CDR2 as SQIVND (reference sequence). The CDR3 is 14 amino acids. The CDR3 protein is CASSTKLSTDTQYF. The DNA of the CDR3 is TGTGCCAGTAGCACGAAGTTGAGCACAGATACGCAGTATTTT.

This chain links TRBV19 with TRBJ2-7; the D gene could be TRBD1 or TRBD2 (5 bases each). The CDR3 sequence is 13 residues long. Trimming removed 7 bases at V and 6 bases at J, with 16 bases between. In germline, CDR1 is LNHDA, CDR2 SQIVND (reference sequence). The CDR3, as DNA: TGTGCCAGTACGGACTCAGGGAATTTCGAGCAGTACTTC. This translates into CASTDSGNFEQYF.

This chain connects TRBV4-2 to TRBJ2-7; TRBD2 matches at 8 bases. The CDR3 is 15 residues long. V lost 0 bases, J lost 4 bases, and 5 bases stayed unmatched. The germline V gene encodes CDR1 LGHNA and CDR2 YNFKEQ. CDR3 sequence (DNA): TGTGCCAGCAGCCAAGATAAGCGGGAGAGGTACGAGCAGTACTTC. Protein product: CASSQDKRERYEQYF.

CDR3 coding DNA: TGTGCCAGCAGCCCGACAGGGGACACCTATGGCTACACCTTC. Encoded protein: CASSPTGDTYGYTF. The chain uses TRBV7-9 and TRBJ1-2; 8 bases align to TRBD1. Germline V gene lookup returns CDR1 SEHNR and CDR2 FQNEAQ (reference sequence). V dropped 5 bases and J dropped 4; count of bases not matched to a gene: 6. The CDR3 has 14 residues.

The V gene is TRBV28, the J gene TRBJ1-4, with D possibly being TRBD1 (6 bases). The germline CDR1 and CDR2 sequences are MDHEN and SYDVKM. The CDR3 is 17 amino acids. Trimming removed 1 base at V and 3 bases at J, with 15 bases between. The CDR3 DNA sequence: TGTGCCAGCAGTTTATTGGGGTCCTGGGGGCCTAATGAAAAACTGTTTTTT. Its protein is CASSLLGSWGPNEKLFF.

V usage is TRBV27 and J usage is TRBJ2-1; 11 bases are shared with TRBD2. Trimming removed 6 bases from V and 6 bases from J; junction bases left unmatched: 7. Germline loops: CDR1 MNHEY, CDR2 SMNVEV (reference sequence). This CDR3 is built from 15 residues. CDR3 protein: CASRTLAGVSNEQFF. The CDR3 DNA reads TGTGCCAGCAGAACACTAGCGGGAGTTTCCAATGAGCAGTTCTTC.

V usage is TRBV7-2 and J usage is TRBJ1-2; 7 bases fit TRBD1. V gave up 5 bases and J gave up 4 bases; unmatched junction bases: 10. Germline-derived CDR1 and CDR2 are SGHTA and FQGNSA. The CDR3 contains 15 residues. The DNA for the CDR3 is TGTGCCAGCAGCACTTCGACAGGGATTGGCTATGGCTACACCTTC. Protein sequence: CASSTSTGIGYGYTF.

This chain uses TRBV4-1 with TRBJ2-3, with TRBD2 matching 9 bases. Germline V gene data show CDR1 as MGHRA and CDR2 as YSYEKL. The CDR3 has 18 residues. The trim removed 0 bases at V and 2 bases at J, leaving 9 bases unmatched. This CDR3 is CASSQDRASGEATDTQYF. The DNA of the CDR3 is TGCGCCAGCAGCCAAGATCGGGCTAGCGGGGAGGCCACAGATACGCAGTATTTT.

The chain employs TRBV30 and TRBJ2-1; D possibly corresponds to TRBD2 (5 bases). This CDR3 comprises 11 residues. CDR1 is GTSNPN, CDR2 SVGIG, per germline (reference sequence). V was clipped by 8 bases and J by 6 bases, with 11 bases between them. Here the CDR3 DNA reads TGTGCCGGGGTAACTAGCAATGAGCAGTTCTTC. This codes for CAGVTSNEQFF.

V usage is TRBV9 and J usage is TRBJ2-5; 12 positions agree with TRBD1. This CDR3 spans 17 amino acids. With V trimmed by 0 bases and J by 2 bases, 5 bases remained unmatched. In germline, CDR1 is SGDLS, CDR2 YYNGEE. The CDR3 region has the DNA TGTGCCAGCAGCGTAGGAGGGACAGGGGGCCGACAAGAGACCCAGTACTTC. Translated, it gives CASSVGGTGGRQETQYF. Using reference TRBV9 and TRBJ2-5 for the parts outside the CDR3, the full variable domain is DSGVTQTPKHLITATGQRVTLRCSPRSGDLSVYWYQQSLDQGLQFLIQYYNGEERAKGNILERFSAQQFPDLHSELNLSSLELGDSALYFCASSVGGTGGRQETQYFGPGTRLLVL.

The chain carries TRBV28 and TRBJ2-7; D unclear. The CDR3 is 14 amino acids. Germline V gives CDR1 MDHEN, CDR2 SYDVKM. V lost 2 bases and J lost 0, with 8 bases in between. In DNA, the CDR3 is TGTGCCAGCAGTTTAACAGTCCCCTCCTACGAGCAGTACTTC. Its protein is CASSLTVPSYEQYF.

The chain joins TRBV6-5 to TRBJ1-4, with D perhaps TRBD1 (5 bases). Trimming removed 6 bases from V and 4 bases from J, with 12 bases in between. The germline CDR1 and CDR2 sequences are MNHEY and SVGAGI. There are 14 residues in the CDR3. Here the CDR3 reads CASSLTDFNEKLFF. The CDR3 DNA sequence: TGTGCCAGCAGCCTGACAGACTTTAATGAAAAACTGTTTTTT.

The rearrangement uses TRBV10-2 and TRBJ2-7; the match to TRBD2 covers 9 bases. CDR1 is WSHSY, CDR2 SAAADI, per germline. J lost 4 bases, V lost 4 bases, and 8 bases had no gene match. The CDR3 is made up of 15 amino acids. For the CDR3, the DNA is TGCGCCAGCAGTGGGGATTTTAGCGGGAGTTACGAGCAGTACTTC. Translation gives CASSGDFSGSYEQYF.

The chain carries TRBV4-1 and TRBJ1-1, with TRBD1 as a possible D gene (5 bases). V lost 4 bases and J 1 base, leaving 13 bases between the germline ends. Germline CDR1 and CDR2: MGHRA and YSYEKL. This CDR3 has 15 residues. For the CDR3, the DNA is TGCGCCAGCAGCCGACTCCGGGGCACGAACACTGAAGCTTTCTTT. As protein: CASSRLRGTNTEAFF.

This chain uses TRBV5-4 with TRBJ2-1, with TRBD2 identical over 10 bases. In germline, CDR1 is SGHNT, CDR2 YYREEE (reference sequence). The V and J ends lost 4 bases and 5 bases, in that order; junction bases with no gene match: 6. This CDR3 region has 15 residues. The CDR3 nucleotides are TGTGCCAGCAGCCTAGCGGGAGTTAAAGACAATGAGCAGTTCTTC. Residues: CASSLAGVKDNEQFF.

V gene TRBV7-2 combines with J gene TRBJ2-3, with TRBD2 identical over 14 bases. Germline V lookup: CDR1 SGHTA, CDR2 FQGNSA. Trimming at V came to 7 bases and at J to 5 bases, leaving 5 bases not matched to a gene. The CDR3 is 15 amino acids. CDR3 in DNA: TGTGCCAGCAACGACGGACTAGCGGGAGGAGATACGCAGTATTTT. It codes for CASNDGLAGGDTQYF.

The genes are TRBV5-1 and TRBJ2-1, with TRBD2 matching over 9 bases. Germline V gene data show CDR1 as SGHRS and CDR2 as YFSETQ. V dropped 0 bases and J dropped 6; count of bases not matched to a gene: 7. The length of the CDR3 is 16 residues. The CDR3 DNA sequence: TGCGCCAGCAGCTTGGATCGCCTAGCGGGGTTCAATGAGCAGTTCTTC. As protein: CASSLDRLAGFNEQFF.

This chain joins TRBV4-2 and TRBJ2-1; a weak D match, TRBD2 (5 bases). The CDR3 is 14 residues long. The germline V and J ends were trimmed by 0 bases and 7 bases, with 10 bases remaining between them. CDR1 and CDR2 (germline): LGHNA, YNFKEQ. CDR3 in amino acids: CASSQDEGRNEQFF. Written as DNA, the CDR3 is TGTGCCAGCAGCCAAGATGAGGGCCGAAATGAGCAGTTCTTC.

Here the CDR3 DNA reads TGTGCCAGCAGCTTGGACAGAACCTGGACACCCCTCCACTTT. Protein: CASSLDRTWTPLHF. The rearrangement joins TRBV5-6 to TRBJ1-6; D gene ambiguous. Per germline, CDR1 SGHDT and CDR2 YYEEEE. The ends were cut back, 0 bases at V and 11 bases at J, with 12 bases in the middle. There are 14 residues in the CDR3.

The chain uses TRBV7-8 and TRBJ2-2; D remains ambiguous. V was cut by 5 bases and J by 7 bases, with 8 bases left in between. Germline loops: CDR1 SGHVS, CDR2 FQNEAQ. The length of the CDR3 is 12 residues. The DNA of the CDR3 is TGTGCCAGCAGCCTAGGCAGCGGGGAGCTGTTTTTT. Protein product: CASSLGSGELFF. Looking up the rest from reference TRBV7-8 and TRBJ2-2 gives the full variable domain: GAGVSQSPRYKVAKRGQDVALRCDPISGHVSLFWYQQALGQGPEFLTYFQNEAQLDKSGLPSDRFFAERPEGSVSTLKIQRTQQEDSAVYLCASSLGSGELFFGEGSRLTVL.

The V and J genes are TRBV7-6 and TRBJ2-1, with D perhaps TRBD2 (6 bases). The CDR3 has 16 residues. The V end lost 0 bases, the J end lost 5 bases, and 14 bases lay between the germline ends. CDR1 and CDR2 (germline): SGHVS, FNYEAQ. The CDR3 spells CASSLAWGRTDNEQFF. CDR3 in DNA: TGTGCCAGCAGCTTAGCTTGGGGGAGGACCGACAATGAGCAGTTCTTC.

This clone was seen once. The CDR3 spells CSATSGRAPYEQYF. As DNA, the CDR3 is TGCAGCGCTACTAGCGGGAGGGCCCCCTACGAGCAGTACTTC. The chain combines TRBV29-1 with TRBJ2-7, with 13 bases aligning to TRBD2. Trimming at V came to 7 bases and at J to 2 bases, leaving 5 bases not matched to a gene. Germline assignment: CDR1 SQVTM and CDR2 ANQGSEA. The CDR3 spans 14 residues.